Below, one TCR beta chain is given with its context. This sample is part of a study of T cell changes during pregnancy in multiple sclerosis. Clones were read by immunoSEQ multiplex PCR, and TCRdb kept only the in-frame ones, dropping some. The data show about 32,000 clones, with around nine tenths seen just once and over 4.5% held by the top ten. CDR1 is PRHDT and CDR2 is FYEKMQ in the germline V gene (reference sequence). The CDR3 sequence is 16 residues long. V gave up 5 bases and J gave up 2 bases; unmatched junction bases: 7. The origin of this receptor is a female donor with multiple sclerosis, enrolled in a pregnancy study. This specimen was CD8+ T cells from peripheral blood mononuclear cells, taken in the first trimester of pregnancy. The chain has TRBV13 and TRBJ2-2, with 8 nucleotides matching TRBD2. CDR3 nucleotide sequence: TGTGCCAGCAGCCCCGGGGTAGCGGGAAACACCGGGGAGCTGTTTTTT. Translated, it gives CASSPGVAGNTGELFF.